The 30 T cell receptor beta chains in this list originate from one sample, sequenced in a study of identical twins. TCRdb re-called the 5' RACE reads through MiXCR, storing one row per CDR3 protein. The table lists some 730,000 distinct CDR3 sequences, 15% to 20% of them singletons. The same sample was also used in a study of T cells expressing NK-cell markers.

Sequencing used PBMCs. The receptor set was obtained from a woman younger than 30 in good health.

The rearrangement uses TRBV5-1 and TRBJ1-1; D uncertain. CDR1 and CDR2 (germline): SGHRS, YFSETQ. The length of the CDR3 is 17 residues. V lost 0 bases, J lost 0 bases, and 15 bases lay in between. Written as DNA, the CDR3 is TGCGCCAGCAGCTTGGGCCGAACGACGGGTCTGAACACTGAAGCTTTCTTT. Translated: CASSLGRTTGLNTEAFF.

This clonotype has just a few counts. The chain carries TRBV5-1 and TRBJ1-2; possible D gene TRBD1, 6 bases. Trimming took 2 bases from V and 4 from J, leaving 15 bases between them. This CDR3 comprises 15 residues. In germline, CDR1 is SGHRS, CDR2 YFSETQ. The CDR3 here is CASSLLPGQSYGYTF. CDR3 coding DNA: TGCGCCAGCAGCTTACTACCGGGACAAAGCTATGGCTACACCTTC.

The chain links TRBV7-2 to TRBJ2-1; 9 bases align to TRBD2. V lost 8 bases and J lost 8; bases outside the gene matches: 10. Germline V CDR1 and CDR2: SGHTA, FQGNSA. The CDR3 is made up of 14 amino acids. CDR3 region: CASPQREAMDEQFF. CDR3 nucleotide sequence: TGTGCCAGCCCCCAGCGGGAGGCCATGGATGAGCAGTTCTTC.

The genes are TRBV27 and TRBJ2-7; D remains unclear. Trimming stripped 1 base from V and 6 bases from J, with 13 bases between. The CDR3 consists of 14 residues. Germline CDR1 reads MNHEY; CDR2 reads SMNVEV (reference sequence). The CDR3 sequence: CASSLLSPASEQYF. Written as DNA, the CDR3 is TGTGCCAGCAGTTTATTGTCCCCGGCCTCCGAGCAGTACTTC.

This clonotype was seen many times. Written as DNA, the CDR3 is TGTGCCAGCAACCTGAGTCCGAACTCCTACAATGAGCAGTTCTTC. It codes for CASNLSPNSYNEQFF. This chain joins TRBV12-3 or TRBV12-4 and TRBJ2-1; unclear D gene. The CDR3 is made up of 15 amino acids. Trimming took 7 bases from V and 0 from J, leaving 13 bases between them.

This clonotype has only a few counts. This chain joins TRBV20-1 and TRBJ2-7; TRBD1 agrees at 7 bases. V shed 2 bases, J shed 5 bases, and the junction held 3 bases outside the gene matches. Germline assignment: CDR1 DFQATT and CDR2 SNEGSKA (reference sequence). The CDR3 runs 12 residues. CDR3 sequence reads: CSARYRGHEQYF. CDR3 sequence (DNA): TGCAGTGCTAGATACAGGGGCCACGAGCAGTACTTC.

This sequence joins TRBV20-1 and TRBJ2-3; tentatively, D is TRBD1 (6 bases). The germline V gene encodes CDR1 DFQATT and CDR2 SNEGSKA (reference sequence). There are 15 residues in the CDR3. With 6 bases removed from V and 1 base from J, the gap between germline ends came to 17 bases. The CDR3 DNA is TGCAGTGCGCCGGACAGTGCAATCCGCACAGATACGCAGTATTTT. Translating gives CSAPDSAIRTDTQYF.

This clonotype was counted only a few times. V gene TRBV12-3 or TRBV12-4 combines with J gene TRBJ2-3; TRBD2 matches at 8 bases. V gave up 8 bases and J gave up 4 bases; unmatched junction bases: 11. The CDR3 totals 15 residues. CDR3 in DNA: TGTGCCAGCGGATTACGCGGGAGGAGTGCAGATACGCAGTATTTT. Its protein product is CASGLRGRSADTQYF.

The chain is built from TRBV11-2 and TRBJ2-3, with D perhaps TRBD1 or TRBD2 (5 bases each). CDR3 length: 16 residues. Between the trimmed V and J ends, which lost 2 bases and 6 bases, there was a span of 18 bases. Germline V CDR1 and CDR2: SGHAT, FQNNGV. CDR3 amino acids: CASSLMGTRGSDTQYF. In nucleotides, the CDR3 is TGTGCCAGCAGCTTAATGGGTACGAGGGGATCGGATACGCAGTATTTT.

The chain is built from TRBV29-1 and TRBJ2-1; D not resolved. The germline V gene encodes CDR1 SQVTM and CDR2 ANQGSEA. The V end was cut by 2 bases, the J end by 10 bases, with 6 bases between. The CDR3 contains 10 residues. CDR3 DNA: TGCAGCGTTGAATGGTCGGAGCAGTTCTTC. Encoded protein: CSVEWSEQFF.

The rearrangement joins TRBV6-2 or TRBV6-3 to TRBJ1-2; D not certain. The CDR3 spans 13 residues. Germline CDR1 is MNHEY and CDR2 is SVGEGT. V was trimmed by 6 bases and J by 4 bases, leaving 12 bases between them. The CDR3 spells CASSPPAAYGYTF. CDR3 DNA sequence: TGTGCCAGCAGCCCTCCGGCGGCCTATGGCTACACCTTC.

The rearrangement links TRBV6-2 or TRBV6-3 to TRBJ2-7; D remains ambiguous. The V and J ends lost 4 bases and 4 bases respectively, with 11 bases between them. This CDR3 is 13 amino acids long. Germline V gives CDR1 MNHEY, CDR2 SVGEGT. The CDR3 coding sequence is TGTGCCAGCAGTTCCTTGTGGGTTTACGAGCAGTACTTC. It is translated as CASSSLWVYEQYF.

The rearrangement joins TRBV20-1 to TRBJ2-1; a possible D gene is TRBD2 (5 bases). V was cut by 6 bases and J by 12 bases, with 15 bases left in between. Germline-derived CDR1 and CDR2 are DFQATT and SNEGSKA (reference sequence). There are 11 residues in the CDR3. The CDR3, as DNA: TGCAGTGCGGAGGTCTACCGAGGGCAGTTCTTC. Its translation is CSAEVYRGQFF.

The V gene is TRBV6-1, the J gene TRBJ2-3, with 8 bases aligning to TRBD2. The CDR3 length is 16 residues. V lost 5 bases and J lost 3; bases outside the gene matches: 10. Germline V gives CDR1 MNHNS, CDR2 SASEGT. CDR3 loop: CASSPFRRGVTDTQYF. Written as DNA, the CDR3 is TGTGCCAGCAGTCCGTTCAGGCGGGGGGTTACAGATACGCAGTATTTT.

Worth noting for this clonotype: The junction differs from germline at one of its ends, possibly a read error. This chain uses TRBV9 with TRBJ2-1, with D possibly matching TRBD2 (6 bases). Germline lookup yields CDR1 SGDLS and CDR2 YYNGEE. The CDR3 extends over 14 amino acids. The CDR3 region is CAISAFGRETEQFF. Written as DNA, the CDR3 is TGTGCCATCAGCGCCTTTGGGCGGGAAACTGAGCAGTTCTTC.

Written as DNA, the CDR3 is TGTGCCAGCATCATACAGGGGGATGATGGCTACACCTTC. Translated, it gives CASIIQGDDGYTF. This sequence joins TRBV12-3 or TRBV12-4 and TRBJ1-2; 8 nucleotides line up with TRBD1. With V trimmed by 7 bases and J by 6 bases, 7 bases remained unmatched. The CDR3 has 13 amino acids.

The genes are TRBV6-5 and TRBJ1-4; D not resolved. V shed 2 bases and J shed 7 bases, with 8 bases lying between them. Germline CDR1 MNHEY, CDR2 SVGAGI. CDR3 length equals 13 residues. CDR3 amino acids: CASSYNEGEKLFF. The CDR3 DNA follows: TGTGCCAGCAGTTACAACGAGGGTGAAAAACTGTTTTTT.

CDR3 sequence (DNA): TGTGCCAGCACCCTTAGAAGGAAGCAGTTGGGGGATACGCAGTATTTT. Translating it yields CASTLRRKQLGDTQYF. The V gene is TRBV7-2, the J gene TRBJ2-3; D is unclear. The CDR3 spans 16 residues. V was shortened by 7 bases and J by 6 bases, with 23 bases between the two germline ends. From germline, CDR1 is SGHTA and CDR2 FQGNSA.

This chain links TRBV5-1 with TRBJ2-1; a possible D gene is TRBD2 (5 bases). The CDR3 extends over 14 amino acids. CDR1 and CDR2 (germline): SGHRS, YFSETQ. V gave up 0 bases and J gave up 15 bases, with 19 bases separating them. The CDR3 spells CASSLELVDAQRFF. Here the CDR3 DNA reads TGCGCCAGCAGCTTGGAACTAGTTGATGCGCAACGGTTCTTC. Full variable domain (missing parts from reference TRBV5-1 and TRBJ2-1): KAGVTQTPRYLIKTRGQQVTLSCSPISGHRSVSWYQQTPGQGLQFLFEYFSETQRNKGNFPGRFSGRQFSNSRSEMNVSTLELGDSALYLCASSLELVDAQRFFGPGTRLTVL.

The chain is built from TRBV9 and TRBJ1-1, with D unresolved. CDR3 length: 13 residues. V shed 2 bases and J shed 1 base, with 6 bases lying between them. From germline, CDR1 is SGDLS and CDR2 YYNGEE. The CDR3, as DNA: TGTGCCAGCAGCGTTATGAGGAACACTGAAGCTTTCTTT. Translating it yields CASSVMRNTEAFF.

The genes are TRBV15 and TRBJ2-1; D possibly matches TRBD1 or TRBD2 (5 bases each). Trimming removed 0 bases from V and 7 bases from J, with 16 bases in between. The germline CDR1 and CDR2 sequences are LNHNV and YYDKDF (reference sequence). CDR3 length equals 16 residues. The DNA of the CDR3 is TGTGCCACCAGCAGAGATTTGGGGGACCTTACGAATGAGCAGTTCTTC. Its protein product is CATSRDLGDLTNEQFF.

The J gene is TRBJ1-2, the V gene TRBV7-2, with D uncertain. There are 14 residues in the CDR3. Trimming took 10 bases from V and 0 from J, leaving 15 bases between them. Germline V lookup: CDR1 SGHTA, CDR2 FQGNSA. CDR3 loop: CATSGEGSNYGYTF. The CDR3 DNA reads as TGTGCCACCTCTGGGGAAGGATCTAACTATGGCTACACCTTC. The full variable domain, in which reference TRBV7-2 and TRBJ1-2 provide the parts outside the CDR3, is GAGVSQSPSNKVTEKGKDVELRCDPISGHTALYWYRQSLGQGLEFLIYFQGNSAPDKSGLPSDRFSAERTGGSVSTLTIQRTQQEDSAVYLCATSGEGSNYGYTFGSGTRLTVV.

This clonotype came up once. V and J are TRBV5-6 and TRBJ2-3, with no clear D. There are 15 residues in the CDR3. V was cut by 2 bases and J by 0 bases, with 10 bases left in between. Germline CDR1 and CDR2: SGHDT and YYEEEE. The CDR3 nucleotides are TGTGCCAGCAGCTTCGGACGATTGAGCACAGATACGCAGTATTTT. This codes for CASSFGRLSTDTQYF.

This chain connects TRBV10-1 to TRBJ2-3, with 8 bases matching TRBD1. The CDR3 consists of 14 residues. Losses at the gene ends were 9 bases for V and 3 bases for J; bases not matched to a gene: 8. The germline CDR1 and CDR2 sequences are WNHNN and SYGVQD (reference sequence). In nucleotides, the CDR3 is TGCGCCAGTGGACAGGGCTTTTCGACAGATACGCAGTATTTT. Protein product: CASGQGFSTDTQYF.

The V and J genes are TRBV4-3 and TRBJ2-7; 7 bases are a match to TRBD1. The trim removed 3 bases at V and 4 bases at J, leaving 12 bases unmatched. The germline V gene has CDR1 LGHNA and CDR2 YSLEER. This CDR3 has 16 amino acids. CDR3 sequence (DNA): TGCGCCAGCAGCCAGCATTCAGGGGGTTTCGGGTACGAGCAGTACTTC. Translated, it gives CASSQHSGGFGYEQYF.

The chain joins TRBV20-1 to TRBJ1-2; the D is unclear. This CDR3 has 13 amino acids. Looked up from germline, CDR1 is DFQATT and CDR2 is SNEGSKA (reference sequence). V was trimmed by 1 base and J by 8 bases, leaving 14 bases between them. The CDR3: CSARGAASEGYTF. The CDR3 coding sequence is TGCAGTGCTAGAGGGGCGGCCTCGGAAGGCTACACCTTC.

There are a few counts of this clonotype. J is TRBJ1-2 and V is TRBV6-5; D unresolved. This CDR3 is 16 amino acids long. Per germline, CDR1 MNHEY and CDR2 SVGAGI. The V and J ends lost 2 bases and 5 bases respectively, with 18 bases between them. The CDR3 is CASSYGGNLGGYGYTF. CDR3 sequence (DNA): TGTGCCAGCAGTTACGGTGGTAATCTGGGAGGATATGGCTACACCTTC.

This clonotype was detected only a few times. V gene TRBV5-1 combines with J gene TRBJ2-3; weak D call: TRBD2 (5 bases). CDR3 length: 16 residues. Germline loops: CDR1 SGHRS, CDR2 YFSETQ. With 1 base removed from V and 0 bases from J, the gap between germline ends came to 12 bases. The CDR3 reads CASSLRGSMSTDTQYF. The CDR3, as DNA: TGCGCCAGCAGCTTGAGAGGGAGCATGAGCACAGATACGCAGTATTTT.

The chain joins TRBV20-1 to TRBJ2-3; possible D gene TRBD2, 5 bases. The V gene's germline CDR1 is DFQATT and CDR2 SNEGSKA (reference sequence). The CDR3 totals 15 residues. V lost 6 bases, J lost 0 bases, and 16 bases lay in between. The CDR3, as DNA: TGCAGTGCAACGCGGACGGGGTCTAGCACAGATACGCAGTATTTT. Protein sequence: CSATRTGSSTDTQYF.

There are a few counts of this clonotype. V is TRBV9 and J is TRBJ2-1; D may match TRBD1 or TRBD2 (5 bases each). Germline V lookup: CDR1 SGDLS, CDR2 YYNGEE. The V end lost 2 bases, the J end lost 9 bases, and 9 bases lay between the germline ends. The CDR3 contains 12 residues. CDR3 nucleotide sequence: TGTGCCAGCAGCGTGGGGGTCGGTGAGCAGTTCTTC. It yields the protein CASSVGVGEQFF.